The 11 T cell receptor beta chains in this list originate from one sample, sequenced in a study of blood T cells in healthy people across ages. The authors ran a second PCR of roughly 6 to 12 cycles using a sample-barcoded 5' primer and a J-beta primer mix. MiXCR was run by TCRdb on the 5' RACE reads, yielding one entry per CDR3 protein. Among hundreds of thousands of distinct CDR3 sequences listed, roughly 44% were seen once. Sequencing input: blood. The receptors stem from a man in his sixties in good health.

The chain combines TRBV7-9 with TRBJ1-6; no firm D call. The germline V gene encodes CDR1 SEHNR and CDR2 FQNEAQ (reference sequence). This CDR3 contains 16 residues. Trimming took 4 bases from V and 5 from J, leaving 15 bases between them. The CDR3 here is CASSSGRPGDNSPLHF. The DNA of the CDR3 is TGTGCCAGCAGCTCAGGACGGCCCGGGGATAATTCACCCCTCCACTTT.

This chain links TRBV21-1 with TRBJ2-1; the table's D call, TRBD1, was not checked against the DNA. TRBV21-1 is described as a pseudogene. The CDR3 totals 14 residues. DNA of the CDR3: TGTGCCAGCAGCAAACGACAGGGATCGAATGAGCAGTTCTTC. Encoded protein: CASSKRQGSNEQFF.

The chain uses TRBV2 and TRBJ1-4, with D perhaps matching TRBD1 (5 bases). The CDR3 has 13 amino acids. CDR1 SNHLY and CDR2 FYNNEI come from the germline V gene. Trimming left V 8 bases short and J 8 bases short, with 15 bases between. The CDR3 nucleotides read TGTGCCAGCGGCCCGGGGGGACTCGAAAAACTGTTTTTT. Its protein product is CASGPGGLEKLFF.

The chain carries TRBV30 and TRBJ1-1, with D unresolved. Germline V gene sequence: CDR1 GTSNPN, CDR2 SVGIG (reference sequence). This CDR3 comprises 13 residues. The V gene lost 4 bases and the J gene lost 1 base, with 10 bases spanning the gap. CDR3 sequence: CAWTAVTNTEAFF. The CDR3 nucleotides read TGTGCCTGGACGGCAGTAACGAACACTGAAGCTTTCTTT.

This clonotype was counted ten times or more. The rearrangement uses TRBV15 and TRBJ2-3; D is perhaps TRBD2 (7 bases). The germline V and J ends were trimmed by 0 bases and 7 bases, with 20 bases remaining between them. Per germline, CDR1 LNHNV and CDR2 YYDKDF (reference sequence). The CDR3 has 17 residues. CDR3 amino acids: CATSREGPRRGLNTQYF. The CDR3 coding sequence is TGTGCCACCAGCAGAGAGGGCCCCCGGCGGGGGCTCAATACGCAGTATTTT.

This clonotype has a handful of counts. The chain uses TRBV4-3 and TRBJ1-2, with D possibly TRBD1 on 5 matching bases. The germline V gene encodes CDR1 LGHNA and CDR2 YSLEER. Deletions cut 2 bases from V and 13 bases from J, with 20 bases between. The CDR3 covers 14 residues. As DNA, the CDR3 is TGCGCCAGCAGCCAACTAGGGACCGCTCTTTCTTTCACCTTC. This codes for CASSQLGTALSFTF.

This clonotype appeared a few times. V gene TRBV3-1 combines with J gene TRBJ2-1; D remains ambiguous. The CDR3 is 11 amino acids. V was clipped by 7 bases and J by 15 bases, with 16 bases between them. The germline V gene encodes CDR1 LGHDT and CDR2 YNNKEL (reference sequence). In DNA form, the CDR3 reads TGTGCCAGCAAAGGCAGCGCAGGCTTGTTCTTC. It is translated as CASKGSAGLFF.

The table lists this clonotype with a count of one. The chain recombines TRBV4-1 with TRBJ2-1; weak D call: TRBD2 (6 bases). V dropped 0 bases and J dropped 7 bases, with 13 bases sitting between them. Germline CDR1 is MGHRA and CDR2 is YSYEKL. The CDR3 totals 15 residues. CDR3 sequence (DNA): TGCGCCAGCAGCCAAGATTGGACTATTTTTAATGAGCAGTTCTTC. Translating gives CASSQDWTIFNEQFF.

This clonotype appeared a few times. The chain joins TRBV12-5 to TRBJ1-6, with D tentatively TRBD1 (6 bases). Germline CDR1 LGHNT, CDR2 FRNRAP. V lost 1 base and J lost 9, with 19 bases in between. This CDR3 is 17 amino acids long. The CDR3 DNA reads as TGTGCTAGTGGTTTGGAACCGACGGGGGCTTGGGGTTCACCCCTCCACTTT. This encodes CASGLEPTGAWGSPLHF.

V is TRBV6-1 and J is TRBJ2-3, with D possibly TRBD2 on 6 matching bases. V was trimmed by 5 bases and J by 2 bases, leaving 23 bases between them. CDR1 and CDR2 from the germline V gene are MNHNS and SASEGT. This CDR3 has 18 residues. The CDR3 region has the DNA TGTGCCAGCAGTACCAAATCGGGCTACGCGGGGACCACAGATACGCAGTATTTT. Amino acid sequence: CASSTKSGYAGTTDTQYF.

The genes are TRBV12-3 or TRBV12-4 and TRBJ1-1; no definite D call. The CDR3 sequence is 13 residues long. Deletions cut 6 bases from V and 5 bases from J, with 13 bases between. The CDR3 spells CASSTPGVTEAFF. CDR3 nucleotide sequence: TGTGCCAGCAGCACCCCTGGGGTTACTGAAGCTTTCTTT.